These T cell receptor beta chains were read from a single sample in a study of shared clonotypes between healthy human individuals. Only in-frame clones appear in the TCRdb table, and some are missing; sequencing was by immunoSEQ multiplex PCR. The sample lists hundreds of thousands of clones, more than 70% occurring once. The sample consisted of PBMCs. The receptor source for this set is a woman aged 40 to 55 in good health. Some clones in this sample may be carry-over from other donors' samples. Each CDR3 is given with its conserved first and last residue. The order of the fields is J gene, V gene, clone size, D gene, CDR3 protein, CDR3 DNA. The D gene is left open where the match is weak. Clone size is given for some rows only: seen once, a few or many times, or a class if the clone is expanded.

TRBJ1-4,TRBV7-6,once,TRBD1,CASSPWTGTYTEEKLFF,TGTGCCAGCAGCCCCTGGACAGGGACCTACACGGAAGAAAAACTGTTTTTT
TRBJ2-7,TRBV11-2,-,TRBD2,CASSPRGGTRRVEQYF,TGTGCCAGCAGCCCTCGAGGGGGGACTAGAAGAGTCGAGCAGTACTTC
TRBJ2-4,TRBV28,-,TRBD1,CASNPTGGFGSAKNIQYF,TGTGCCAGTAATCCGACAGGGGGATTTGGTTCGGCCAAAAACATTCAGTACTTC
TRBJ2-7,TRBV15,-,TRBD1,CATSTIGQGGGYEQYF,TGTGCCACCAGCACTATAGGACAGGGGGGAGGCTACGAGCAGTACTTC
TRBJ2-7,TRBV7-8,-,TRBD1,CASSAQGAIGSEQYF,TGTGCCAGCAGCGCACAGGGGGCGATAGGAAGCGAGCAGTACTTC
TRBJ2-2,TRBV4-3,-,-,CASSQDHSGSNTGELFF,TGCGCCAGCAGCCAAGATCACTCAGGATCGAACACCGGGGAGCTGTTTTTT
TRBJ2-1,TRBV9,-,-,CASSVAGFNEQFF,TGTGCCAGCAGCGTAGCAGGGTTCAATGAGCAGTTCTTC
TRBJ1-2,TRBV27,-,-,CASSEPGGYGYTF,TGTGCCAGCAGTGAGCCTGGCGGCTATGGCTACACCTTC
TRBJ2-2,TRBV28,-,TRBD2,CASRSAGGPGELFF,TGTGCCAGCAGATCAGCGGGAGGGCCCGGGGAGCTGTTTTTT
TRBJ2-5,TRBV18,few,-,CASSLGRGEETQYF,TGTGCCAGCTCACTGGGAAGGGGAGAAGAGACCCAGTACTTC
TRBJ2-7,TRBV27,-,TRBD2,CASSPAGVDPPYEQYF,TGTGCCAGCAGTCCAGCGGGGGTAGATCCCCCCTACGAGCAGTACTTC
TRBJ2-5,TRBV7-2,-,TRBD2,CASSSPGATSGSTQYF,TGTGCCAGCAGCTCCCCGGGCGCGACTAGCGGATCGACCCAGTACTTC
TRBJ2-5,TRBV7-7,-,TRBD2,CASSLEGASGVETQYF,TGTGCTAGCAGCTTAGAGGGGGCTAGCGGGGTCGAGACCCAGTACTTC
TRBJ1-4,TRBV4-1,few,-,CASSQDPRTGNEKLFF,TGCGCCAGCAGCCAAGATCCAAGGACGGGGAATGAAAAACTGTTTTTT
TRBJ1-1,TRBV7-9,-,-,CASSLGGRGTEAFF,TGTGCCAGCTCCTTGGGGGGGAGGGGCACTGAAGCTTTCTTT
TRBJ1-3,TRBV19,-,TRBD1,CASSMRQGIRSGNTIYF,TGTGCCAGTAGTATGCGACAGGGGATACGCTCTGGAAACACCATATATTTT
TRBJ2-7,TRBV7-2,-,TRBD2,CASSSRGAGAYEQYF,TGTGCCAGCAGCTCCCGGGGAGCGGGAGCCTACGAGCAGTACTTC
TRBJ1-5,TRBV5-1,-,TRBD1,CASSPGQGEDQPQHF,TGCGCCAGCAGCCCCGGACAGGGTGAAGATCAGCCCCAGCATTTT
TRBJ1-3,TRBV6-1,-,TRBD1,CATNRDRSSGNTIYF,TGTGCCACCAACCGGGACAGGAGCTCTGGAAACACCATATATTTT
TRBJ1-4,TRBV6-5,many,TRBD1,CASSYSTGGVEKLFF,TGTGCCAGCAGTTACTCGACAGGGGGAGTGGAAAAACTGTTTTTT
TRBJ2-1,TRBV30,few,-,CAWSATLGAPNEQFF,TGTGCCTGGAGTGCCACGCTAGGGGCCCCTAATGAGCAGTTCTTC